The clone carrying this T cell receptor (beta chain) was recorded many times. The antigen is unknown. The authors reverse transcribed all of the isolated RNA, so sequencing captured expressed TCRB transcripts. The protocol was immunoSEQ multiplex PCR, while the TCRdb copy is restricted to in-frame clones and leaves out a portion. The sample has about 740,000 clones, roughly 13% seen once. This entry belongs to a study of beta chain features in type 1 diabetes. Study-wide results and limits: Type 1 diabetes patients showed fewer insertions and more deletions at VDJ junctions. People with Type 1 diabetes carried modestly yet significantly shorter TCRB CDR3s in all four CD4+ subsets.

V lost 6 bases, J lost 0 bases, and 18 bases lay in between. The length of the CDR3 is 18 residues. CDR1 is SEHNR, CDR2 FQNEAQ, per germline (reference sequence). The TCR was taken from a man between 18 and 29 years old with type 1 diabetes. Sequenced material: naive CD4+ T cells from blood. This rearrangement joins TRBV7-9 to TRBJ2-6; D possibly corresponds to TRBD1 (6 bases). The CDR3 here is CASRYGQSLSSGANVLTF. Written as DNA, the CDR3 is TGTGCCAGCAGATACGGACAGTCACTCAGCTCTGGGGCCAACGTCCTGACTTTC.